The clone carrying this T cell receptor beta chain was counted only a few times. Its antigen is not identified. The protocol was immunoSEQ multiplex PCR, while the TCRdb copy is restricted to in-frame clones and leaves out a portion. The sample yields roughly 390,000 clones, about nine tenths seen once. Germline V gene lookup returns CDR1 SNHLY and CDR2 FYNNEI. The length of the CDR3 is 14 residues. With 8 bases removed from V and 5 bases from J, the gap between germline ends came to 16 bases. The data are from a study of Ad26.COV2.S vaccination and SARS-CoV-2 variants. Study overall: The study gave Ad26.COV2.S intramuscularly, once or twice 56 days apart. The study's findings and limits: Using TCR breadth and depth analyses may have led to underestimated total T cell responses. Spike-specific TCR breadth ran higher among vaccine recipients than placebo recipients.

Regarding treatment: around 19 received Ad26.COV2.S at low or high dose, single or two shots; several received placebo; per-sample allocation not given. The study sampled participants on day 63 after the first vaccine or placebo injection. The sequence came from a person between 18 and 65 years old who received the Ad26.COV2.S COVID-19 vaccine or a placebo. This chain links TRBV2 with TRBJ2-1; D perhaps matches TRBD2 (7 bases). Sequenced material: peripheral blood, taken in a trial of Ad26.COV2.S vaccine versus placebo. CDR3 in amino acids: CASEPGGSHNEQFF. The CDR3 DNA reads TGTGCCAGCGAACCGGGGGGCAGCCACAATGAGCAGTTCTTC.